The 26 T cell receptor beta chains listed next were all sequenced from one sample in a study of CD8 T cells in Susac syndrome. Random-hexamer reverse transcription was applied to about 0.45 to 1 ug RNA. MiXCR was run by TCRdb on the immunoSEQ multiplex PCR reads, yielding one entry per CDR3 protein. The data contain more than 250,000 distinct CDR3 sequences, about 90% of them singletons. Sequencing input: CD4+ T cells from PBMCs. These receptors were collected from a human donor with multiple sclerosis.

The chain recombines TRBV7-3 with TRBJ2-1; D is uncertain. V gave up 5 bases and J gave up 3 bases, with 20 bases separating them. There are 17 residues in the CDR3. Germline-derived CDR1 and CDR2 are SGHTA and FQGTGA. CDR3 sequence (DNA): TGTGCCAGCAGCCGTACACATAGTTCTGCTAGCTACAATGAGCAGTTCTTC. This gives the protein CASSRTHSSASYNEQFF. The full variable domain, completed using reference TRBV7-3 and TRBJ2-1, is GAGVSQTPSNKVTEKGKYVELRCDPISGHTALYWYRQSLGQGPEFLIYFQGTGAADDSGLPNDRFFAVRPEGSVSTLKIQRTERGDSAVYLCASSRTHSSASYNEQFFGPGTRLTVL.

This chain joins TRBV30 and TRBJ1-4; a weak D match, TRBD1 (5 bases). Germline V CDR1 and CDR2: GTSNPN, SVGIG (reference sequence). The CDR3 is 14 residues long. Trimming took off 0 bases at V and 7 bases at J, with 12 bases between the two ends. The CDR3 DNA reads TGTGCCTGGAGTGTCGGCACGGGGGGTGAAAAACTGTTTTTT. This codes for CAWSVGTGGEKLFF.

This chain links TRBV3-1 with TRBJ2-1, with D hard to call. Germline CDR1 reads LGHDT; CDR2 reads YNNKEL (reference sequence). This CDR3 has 16 amino acids. Between the trimmed V and J ends, which lost 4 bases and 0 bases, there was a span of 13 bases. CDR3 loop: CASSPERISSYNEQFF. CDR3 DNA: TGTGCCAGCAGCCCCGAGAGGATTAGCTCCTACAATGAGCAGTTCTTC.

The chain has TRBV20-1 and TRBJ1-4, with a tentative D call TRBD1 (6 bases). This CDR3 contains 13 residues. Germline CDR1 DFQATT, CDR2 SNEGSKA (reference sequence). The V gene lost 0 bases and the J gene lost 7 bases, with 9 bases spanning the gap. The CDR3 DNA sequence: TGCAGTGCTAGAGAGGGGGCGCGTGAAAAACTGTTTTTT. This codes for CSAREGAREKLFF.

The V and J genes are TRBV7-8 and TRBJ1-2, with D perhaps TRBD1 (5 bases). The CDR3 totals 14 residues. V gave up 4 bases and J gave up 4 bases, with 13 bases separating them. The germline V gene encodes CDR1 SGHVS and CDR2 FQNEAQ. CDR3 in amino acids: CASSSQGVGYGYTF. CDR3 bases: TGTGCCAGCAGCTCTCAGGGAGTCGGCTATGGCTACACCTTC.

The J gene is TRBJ1-4, the V gene TRBV14; possible D gene TRBD1, 6 bases. Germline loops: CDR1 SGHDN, CDR2 FVKESK. Trimming took 1 base from V and 1 from J, leaving 7 bases between them. The CDR3 is 15 residues long. In nucleotides, the CDR3 is TGTGCCAGCAGCCAAGCCAGGGGAACTAATGAAAAACTGTTTTTT. It is translated as CASSQARGTNEKLFF.

This chain links TRBV6-4 with TRBJ1-5; D gene ambiguous. Germline V gene lookup returns CDR1 MRHNA and CDR2 SNTAGT. Trimming took 10 bases from V and 3 from J, leaving 16 bases between them. The CDR3 spans 14 residues. The chain's CDR3 is CATEASASNQPQHF. In DNA, the CDR3 is TGTGCCACAGAGGCCTCGGCGTCCAATCAGCCCCAGCATTTT.

The chain couples TRBV5-1 to TRBJ2-2; 7 bases are shared with TRBD1. CDR1 is SGHRS and CDR2 is YFSETQ in the germline V gene. The CDR3 runs to 15 residues. V gave up 5 bases and J gave up 0 bases; unmatched junction bases: 4. The CDR3 region is CASSNRGPNTGELFF. As DNA, the CDR3 is TGCGCCAGCAGTAACAGGGGCCCGAACACCGGGGAGCTGTTTTTT.

The chain is built from TRBV5-4 and TRBJ2-1; D may match TRBD1 or TRBD2 (5 bases each). The germline gives CDR1 SGHNT, CDR2 YYREEE (reference sequence). The CDR3 has 16 amino acids. V was pared by 1 base and J by 3 bases, with 14 bases between. CDR3: CASSLSGTTIYNEQFF. The CDR3 bases are TGTGCCAGCAGCTTGTCCGGGACCACCATCTACAATGAGCAGTTCTTC.

The rearrangement uses TRBV19 and TRBJ2-1, with TRBD2 matching over 13 bases. The CDR3 totals 18 residues. The V segment lost 1 base and the J segment 8 bases; nucleotides outside the gene matches: 11. Germline lookup yields CDR1 LNHDA and CDR2 SQIVND (reference sequence). The CDR3 nucleotides are TGTGCCAGTAGTATAGGGATACTAGCGGGAGGGCCTATAGATGAGCAGTTCTTC. Its protein is CASSIGILAGGPIDEQFF. Full variable domain (outside the CDR3, taken from reference TRBV19 and TRBJ2-1): DGGITQSPKYLFRKEGQNVTLSCEQNLNHDAMYWYRQDPGQGLRLIYYSQIVNDFQKGDIAEGYSVSREKKESFPLTVTSAQKNPTAFYLCASSIGILAGGPIDEQFFGPGTRLTVL.

The chain is built from TRBV20-1 and TRBJ1-5, with TRBD1 matching over 9 bases. CDR3 length equals 15 residues. The junction had 8 bases not matched to a gene; V was cut back by 2 bases and J by 6 bases. In germline, CDR1 is DFQATT, CDR2 SNEGSKA (reference sequence). As DNA, the CDR3 is TGCAGTGCTAGACCGACAGGGGGGGGAATTCAGCCCCAGCATTTT. As protein: CSARPTGGGIQPQHF.

The gene calls are TRBV20-1 and TRBJ2-3, with 9 positions matching TRBD2. Trimming cost V 3 bases and J 1 base; bases outside gene matches: 5. CDR1 and CDR2 from the germline V gene are DFQATT and SNEGSKA (reference sequence). The CDR3 has 15 residues. The CDR3 coding sequence is TGCAGTGCTAGCGGCGGGAGGGCGGGCACAGATACGCAGTATTTT. This translates into CSASGGRAGTDTQYF.

This rearrangement joins TRBV5-4 to TRBJ2-2, with a tentative D call TRBD2 (5 bases). CDR1 is SGHNT, CDR2 YYREEE, per germline (reference sequence). Between the trimmed V and J ends, which lost 1 base and 3 bases, there was a span of 13 bases. This CDR3 is built from 16 residues. The CDR3 bases are TGTGCCAGCAGCTTGACCGGGGTCGGAGACACCGGGGAGCTGTTTTTT. Protein sequence: CASSLTGVGDTGELFF.

This sequence joins TRBV19 and TRBJ1-5; maybe TRBD1 (5 bases). Germline CDR1 and CDR2: LNHDA and SQIVND (reference sequence). This CDR3 is 13 amino acids long. The V end lost 10 bases, the J end lost 3 bases, and 13 bases lay between the germline ends. The CDR3 DNA follows: TGTGCCACCGCGGGACGTACCAATCAGCCCCAGCATTTT. This codes for CATAGRTNQPQHF. Complete variable domain (other parts from reference TRBV19 and TRBJ1-5): DGGITQSPKYLFRKEGQNVTLSCEQNLNHDAMYWYRQDPGQGLRLIYYSQIVNDFQKGDIAEGYSVSREKKESFPLTVTSAQKNPTAFYLCATAGRTNQPQHFGDGTRLSIL.

The chain carries TRBV11-3 and TRBJ2-3, with D hard to call. Per germline, CDR1 SGHNT and CDR2 YENEEA. Trimming stripped 1 base from V and 2 bases from J, with 10 bases between. This CDR3 region has 15 residues. The CDR3 region has the DNA TGTGCCAGCAGCTTAGGGGCAGCAATCACAGATACGCAGTATTTT. Its protein is CASSLGAAITDTQYF.

This sequence joins TRBV12-3 or TRBV12-4 and TRBJ1-1, with D uncertain. V lost 8 bases and J lost 5, with 18 bases in between. There are 14 residues in the CDR3. The CDR3 coding sequence is TGTGCCAGCGCGAAGACGGGGAGGGCGACTGAAGCTTTCTTT. Translation gives CASAKTGRATEAFF.

V gene TRBV20-1 combines with J gene TRBJ1-5; D is perhaps TRBD1 (5 bases). V lost 3 bases and J lost 9, with 15 bases in between. The CDR3 extends over 13 amino acids. The germline V gene has CDR1 DFQATT and CDR2 SNEGSKA (reference sequence). CDR3 nucleotides: TGCAGTGCTAGTGACCCTGGGGGACGGCCCCAGCATTTT. Its protein product is CSASDPGGRPQHF.

The CDR3 here is CASSLGPRTDTQYF. The DNA of the CDR3 is TGTGCCAGCAGCTTAGGTCCACGCACAGATACGCAGTATTTT. The rearrangement joins TRBV7-6 to TRBJ2-3; the D is unclear. The CDR3 contains 14 residues. Per germline, CDR1 SGHVS and CDR2 FNYEAQ. V was clipped by 1 base and J by 1 base, with 6 bases between them.

J is TRBJ2-5 and V is TRBV5-1, with D perhaps TRBD1 or TRBD2 (6 bases each). In germline, CDR1 is SGHRS, CDR2 YFSETQ. This CDR3 contains 15 residues. V was cut by 4 bases and J by 5 bases, with 18 bases left in between. The CDR3 DNA reads as TGCGCCAGCAGCACGAAGGGGGGCCTTCCTGAGACCCAGTACTTC. As protein: CASSTKGGLPETQYF.

The chain couples TRBV19 to TRBJ2-2; D is unclear. Germline V gene sequence: CDR1 LNHDA, CDR2 SQIVND (reference sequence). The ends were cut back, 3 bases at V and 4 bases at J, with 9 bases in the middle. The CDR3 extends over 14 amino acids. CDR3 region: CASSISSSTGELFF. The CDR3 coding sequence is TGTGCCAGTAGTATTTCCTCAAGCACCGGGGAGCTGTTTTTT.

The genes are TRBV2 and TRBJ2-1; D unresolved. This CDR3 has 13 amino acids. The V gene lost 4 bases and the J gene lost 8 bases, with 12 bases spanning the gap. From germline, CDR1 is SNHLY and CDR2 FYNNEI. The CDR3 reads CASSATPGHEQFF. The DNA of the CDR3 is TGTGCCAGCAGTGCTACGCCTGGGCATGAGCAGTTCTTC.

The table lists this clonotype with a count of one. This chain links TRBV30 with TRBJ2-2, with D hard to call. There are 16 residues in the CDR3. The V end lost 2 bases, the J end lost 2 bases, and 15 bases lay between the germline ends. Germline V gene lookup returns CDR1 GTSNPN and CDR2 SVGIG (reference sequence). For the CDR3, the DNA is TGTGCCTGGAGTTATAGGACGGTATATAACACCGGGGAGCTGTTTTTT. Its translation: CAWSYRTVYNTGELFF.

The chain uses TRBV20-1 and TRBJ2-7; either TRBD1 or TRBD2 may supply D (6 bases each). V lost 3 bases and J lost 5, with 14 bases in between. The CDR3 contains 13 residues. Germline values: CDR1 DFQATT, CDR2 SNEGSKA (reference sequence). CDR3 nucleotide sequence: TGCAGTGCTAGTCGGGGGCGCGTCAACGAGCAGTACTTC. This codes for CSASRGRVNEQYF.

V gene TRBV19 combines with J gene TRBJ2-2; 10 nucleotides align to TRBD2. Per the germline V gene, CDR1 is LNHDA and CDR2 is SQIVND (reference sequence). Trimming removed 6 bases from V and 4 bases from J; junction bases left unmatched: 14. CDR3 length: 18 amino acids. CDR3 loop: CASSLQMRLAGGTGELFF. In nucleotides, the CDR3 is TGTGCCAGTAGCCTCCAAATGAGACTAGCGGGCGGCACCGGGGAGCTGTTTTTT.

This sequence joins TRBV4-3 and TRBJ1-2; D not resolved. The CDR3 contains 14 residues. The V and J ends lost 1 base and 6 bases respectively, with 12 bases between them. Germline V CDR1 and CDR2: LGHNA, YSLEER. The CDR3 protein is CASSQVPGRDGYTF. CDR3 in DNA: TGCGCCAGCAGCCAAGTTCCGGGGAGAGATGGCTACACCTTC.

CDR3 loop: CASSMAGQGTYEQYF. Here the CDR3 DNA reads TGTGCCAGTAGTATGGCGGGACAGGGAACCTACGAGCAGTACTTC. The J gene is TRBJ2-7, the V gene TRBV19; 9 nucleotides line up with TRBD1. Germline V gene lookup returns CDR1 LNHDA and CDR2 SQIVND (reference sequence). Trimming at V came to 3 bases and at J to 2 bases, leaving 5 bases not matched to a gene. The CDR3 has 15 residues.